Below, 9 T cell receptor beta chains from the same sample are listed, as sequenced in a study of shared clonotypes between healthy human individuals. The repertoire was sequenced with immunoSEQ multiplex PCR; TCRdb's copy has only in-frame clones and lacks some. This table holds fewer than 700,000 clones, just over 75% found once. Sequencing was carried out using PBMCs. The receptors originated from a woman aged 35 to 49 in good health. Some clones in this sample may be carry-over from other donors' samples.

This chain links TRBV28 with TRBJ1-5, with a tentative D call TRBD1 (5 bases). Trimming left V 7 bases short and J 2 bases short, with 15 bases between. The CDR3 contains 15 residues. Germline assignment: CDR1 MDHEN and CDR2 SYDVKM. CDR3 loop: CASNSLGGGNQPQHF. CDR3 nucleotides: TGTGCCAGCAACTCATTGGGGGGGGGCAATCAGCCCCAGCATTTT.

The chain carries TRBV5-1 and TRBJ2-1; the match to TRBD2 covers 14 bases. Germline V CDR1 and CDR2: SGHRS, YFSETQ. V lost 3 bases, J lost 8 bases, and 4 bases stayed unmatched. CDR3 length: 15 residues. CDR3 nucleotides: TGCGCCAGCAGCTGGACTAGCGGGAGGAGGGATGAGCAGTTCTTC. Encoded protein: CASSWTSGRRDEQFF.

This clone is a singleton in its sample. This chain joins TRBV28 and TRBJ2-5; TRBD2 matches at 10 bases. Germline trimming cut 3 bases from V and 2 bases from J; bases unmatched to any gene: 6. Germline lookup yields CDR1 MDHEN and CDR2 SYDVKM. The CDR3 runs to 16 residues. The DNA for the CDR3 is TGTGCCAGCAGTTTTTTAGGGACTAGCGTACAAGAGACCCAGTACTTC. This sequence encodes CASSFLGTSVQETQYF.

With regard to this clone: This may be a read error, as it is one base from a much larger clone. Distinct nucleotide sequences in the sample also encode this CDR3. V usage is TRBV29-1 and J usage is TRBJ2-7; 9 bases are shared with TRBD1. This CDR3 is built from 14 residues. Germline CDR1 reads SQVTM; CDR2 reads ANQGSEA. CDR3 bases: TGCAGCGTCCAAATACCGGGACAGGGTCACGAACAGTACTTC. Translated, it gives CSVQIPGQGHEQYF.

This clone appeared a few times. The DNA of the CDR3 is TGCGCCAGCAGCTTGCCCCTAAGGTCCGGGTCCCAAAACTATGGCTACACCTTC. Translated, it gives CASSLPLRSGSQNYGYTF. The chain links TRBV5-1 to TRBJ1-2; D call uncertain. The germline V and J ends were trimmed by 1 base and 2 bases, with 21 bases remaining between them. CDR1 and CDR2 from the germline V gene are SGHRS and YFSETQ. The CDR3 sequence is 18 residues long.

CDR3 in DNA: TGTGCCTGGAGCGGAGGGGGCCTGAGCGGGAGGGGAGGGGAGACCCAGTACTTC. It is translated as CAWSGGGLSGRGGETQYF. The chain recombines TRBV30 with TRBJ2-5; 10 bases match TRBD2. Germline CDR1 GTSNPN, CDR2 SVGIG (reference sequence). The CDR3 sequence is 18 residues long. V lost 3 bases, J lost 5 bases, and 18 bases stayed unmatched.

This chain links TRBV27 with TRBJ2-2, with D unresolved. The CDR3 runs 14 residues. Trimming shortened V by 2 bases and J by 1 base, and 5 bases separated the two germline ends. CDR1 is MNHEY and CDR2 is SMNVEV in the germline V gene (reference sequence). The CDR3 nucleotides read TGTGCCAGCAGTTTAGTTGGGAACACCGGGGAGCTGTTTTTT. Translated: CASSLVGNTGELFF.

The V and J genes are TRBV28 and TRBJ2-7; possible D gene TRBD1, 6 bases. Germline CDR1 reads MDHEN; CDR2 reads SYDVKM. Between the trimmed V and J ends, which lost 3 bases and 1 base, there was a span of 16 bases. This CDR3 has 16 residues. The CDR3, as DNA: TGTGCCAGCAGTTTGTTCCGGGACAAGGTATCCTACGAGCAGTACTTC. Translating it yields CASSLFRDKVSYEQYF.

CDR3 bases: TGTGCCAGCAGAGCCGAGGGAGGGGTCGACAATGAGCAGTTCTTC. Its translation: CASRAEGGVDNEQFF. V is TRBV7-3 and J is TRBJ2-1, with 7 nucleotides matching TRBD2. The V gene end was trimmed by 6 bases and the J gene end by 5 bases; junction bases not matched to a gene: 10. This CDR3 has 15 amino acids. The germline CDR1 and CDR2 sequences are SGHTA and FQGTGA.